Listed here are 2 T cell receptor beta chains from one sample, sequenced in a study of shared clonotypes between healthy human individuals (TCRdb year 2020). Library prep was done by the immunoSEQ multiplex PCR assay. Entries here come from immuneACCESS through TCRdb and include only in-frame sequences with V and J called. Some clones fail to appear in such tables; in the studies checked, an unresolved V gene covers under half of the shortfall, and the cause of the remainder is unknown. The sample data list millions of clones, and around nine tenths of these were observed just once. The leading ten clones occupy about 0.13% of the sample. Material: naive CD4+ T cells sorted from blood. The cell subset or site tag for this specimen amounts to: CD45RA+ positively selected. These receptors were obtained from a young man in good health.

In this sample, this clone turned up once. The V call is TRBV19, the J call TRBJ1-5; D might be TRBD1 (5 bases). The CDR3 runs to 14 residues. V was trimmed by 3 bases and J by 5 bases, leaving 11 bases between them. Germline assignment: CDR1 LNHDA and CDR2 SQIVND (reference sequence). The CDR3 sequence: CASSILGRDQPQHF. CDR3 bases: TGTGCCAGTAGTATTCTTGGCAGGGATCAGCCCCAGCATTTT.

This sequence joins TRBV7-8 and TRBJ2-2; possible D gene TRBD1, 5 bases. Germline V lookup: CDR1 SGHVS, CDR2 FQNEAQ. This CDR3 is 15 amino acids long. V was pared by 1 base and J by 1 base, with 7 bases between. In DNA form, the CDR3 reads TGTGCCAGCAGCTTAGAGGGGTGGAACACCGGGGAGCTGTTTTTT. Protein product: CASSLEGWNTGELFF.